This T cell receptor (beta chain) originates from a study of blood T cell repertoires in COVID-19. Overall study context: From T cells, B-cell-depleted T cells, or PBMCs came the material, which was cDNA or gDNA.

From germline, CDR1 is DFQATT and CDR2 SNEGSKA (reference sequence). V was pared by 5 bases and J by 3 bases, with 7 bases between. The CDR3 is 11 amino acids. Per the authors' pipeline: Amplified reference gene primers provided the basis for estimating nucleated cell counts. Generated by immunoSEQ multiplex PCR, the TCRdb table keeps only in-frame clones and is missing some. That table is the source of V, J and clone size, and D and trimming were worked out from the DNA. The table shows a few hundred thousand clones, with about nine tenths occurring only once. This TCR was sampled from a woman aged 45-59 years with acute or convalescent COVID-19. The J gene is TRBJ2-5, the V gene TRBV20-1, with D perhaps matching TRBD1 (6 bases). Sequencing was carried out using peripheral blood. The CDR3 bases are TGCAGTGCTTGGACAGAAGAGACCCAGTACTTC. Protein: CSAWTEETQYF.